This T cell receptor beta chain appears in the sequencing data of a study of shared clonotypes between healthy human individuals. The study's findings and limits: Generation probabilities were higher for clonotypes shared across all four sorted-subset donors than for unshared ones.

Libraries were prepared by immunoSEQ multiplex PCR; TCRdb keeps only in-frame clonotypes and omits some of them. The table records approximately 1,500,000 clones, 95% to 99% of them present only once. V was pared by 5 bases and J by 2 bases, with 11 bases between. The CDR3 contains 14 residues. In germline, CDR1 is MGHRA, CDR2 YSYEKL. This clone has just one count. The antigen is not known. The chain links TRBV4-1 to TRBJ2-3; D gene uncertain. The TCR sequence derives from a man younger than 40 in good health. Input material: naive CD4+ T cells sorted from blood. The subset: CD45RA+ positively selected. CDR3 region: CASSLALTTDTQYF. CDR3 nucleotides: TGCGCCAGCAGCTTAGCCCTAACCACAGATACGCAGTATTTT.